This TCR beta chain came from a study of monozygotic twins with cystic fibrosis. Study results and limitations: Co-twins had the most similar V usage for 13 of 16 pairs, J for 8. Monozygotic CF twin pairs shared significantly more nucleotide-identical clonotypes than unrelated CF individuals did.

Notes on this clone: Its matching antigen is unknown.

This table comes from immunoSEQ multiplex PCR, and its TCRdb copy is limited to in-frame clones, with some not included. The sample has 22,000 or so clones, approximately 90% seen once. From germline, CDR1 is SGHVS and CDR2 FQNEAQ. The CDR3 is 15 residues long. V lost 4 bases and J lost 2; bases outside the gene matches: 5. This sequence joins TRBV7-8 and TRBJ2-5; 9 nucleotides line up with TRBD2. This clonotype was sampled from a woman aged 25 to 39 with cystic fibrosis. Sequencing was done on a sample of blood. The CDR3 protein is CASSSSTSGQETQYF. The CDR3, as DNA: TGTGCCAGCAGCTCTTCGACTAGCGGTCAAGAGACCCAGTACTTC.